The next 17 T cell receptor beta chains were all read from a single sample in a study of T cells expressing NK-cell markers. TCRdb re-called the 5' RACE reads and catalogs CDR3 proteins one per entry, DNA excluded. This sample's table reports about 380,000 distinct CDR3 sequences. The sample was blood T cells: a sorted CD56 or NKG2C T cell subset, CD4+ or CD8+ T cells, or bulk PBMC T cells (not recorded which). The receptors were sampled from a man aged 18 to 69 in good health.

V and J are TRBV20-1 and TRBJ1-5; there is no DNA to check the TCRdb D call of TRBD1. Looked up from germline, CDR1 is DFQATT and CDR2 is SNEGSKA (reference sequence). This CDR3 contains 16 residues. This chain's CDR3 is CSARVFGAGENQPQHF.

The chain uses TRBV4-2 and TRBJ2-3; TCRdb reports TRBD2, a call that lacks DNA to check it against. The CDR3 is 18 amino acids. Germline lookup yields CDR1 LGHNA and CDR2 YNFKEQ. CDR3 loop: CASSQDFVGRRSADTQYF.

The chain recombines TRBV28 with TRBJ1-1; without DNA, the TCRdb call of TRBD1 cannot be checked. CDR3 length equals 15 residues. Looked up from germline, CDR1 is MDHEN and CDR2 is SYDVKM. Here the CDR3 reads CASSLSGYENTEAFF. Full variable domain (rest looked up from reference TRBV28 and TRBJ1-1): DVKVTQSSRYLVKRTGEKVFLECVQDMDHENMFWYRQDPGLGLRLIYFSYDVKMKEKGDIPEGYSVSREKKERFSLILESASTNQTSMYLCASSLSGYENTEAFFGQGTRLTVV.

V usage is TRBV20-1 and J usage is TRBJ2-2; TCRdb names TRBD1, which stays unverified in the absence of DNA. The length of the CDR3 is 17 residues. The germline V gene has CDR1 DFQATT and CDR2 SNEGSKA (reference sequence). CDR3: CSASWPTGTGGSGELFF.

The J gene is TRBJ2-4, the V gene TRBV7-9; TCRdb outputs TRBD1, but without DNA this stays unchecked. The CDR3 runs 12 residues. The germline CDR1 and CDR2 sequences are SEHNR and FQNEAQ (reference sequence). CDR3 residues: CASSRAQGVSDF.

The J gene is TRBJ2-1, the V gene TRBV2. Germline values: CDR1 SNHLY, CDR2 FYNNEI. The CDR3 has 13 amino acids. CDR3 residues: CASSKGSGNEQFF.

The rearrangement links TRBV6-2 or TRBV6-3 to TRBJ2-2; TCRdb lists TRBD2, though no DNA is available to test this call. This CDR3 is 17 amino acids long. Germline CDR1 and CDR2: MNHEY and SVGEGT. CDR3 region: CASREGLVAANTGELFF.

The chain combines TRBV3-1 with TRBJ1-2; TCRdb outputs TRBD1, but without DNA this stays unchecked. CDR3 length: 15 amino acids. Looked up from germline, CDR1 is LGHDT and CDR2 is YNNKEL (reference sequence). Here the CDR3 reads CASSHGGLSNYGYTF.

The CDR3 loop is CASSRKVGWGEEQFF. V gene TRBV3-1 combines with J gene TRBJ2-1; TCRdb designates TRBD1, a call that cannot be tested without DNA. This CDR3 region has 15 residues. Germline values: CDR1 LGHDT, CDR2 YNNKEL (reference sequence).

The rearrangement joins TRBV15 to TRBJ2-1; without DNA, the TCRdb call of TRBD1 cannot be checked. The CDR3 has 16 amino acids. CDR1 is LNHNV, CDR2 YYDKDF, per germline (reference sequence). CDR3 loop: CATSRDRGTVYNEQFF.

The chain recombines TRBV5-1 with TRBJ2-7; the TCRdb call, TRBD1, lacks DNA for checking. CDR3 length equals 15 residues. CDR1 and CDR2 (germline): SGHRS, YFSETQ. CDR3 in amino acids: CASTPGQRFFYEQYF.

V gene TRBV20-1 combines with J gene TRBJ1-5; TCRdb indicates TRBD1, and absent DNA this call remains unverified. The germline gives CDR1 DFQATT, CDR2 SNEGSKA (reference sequence). This CDR3 is built from 15 residues. The CDR3 region is CSAGTGTASNQPQHF.

This chain uses TRBV6-5 with TRBJ2-7. The CDR3 contains 15 residues. Germline CDR1 MNHEY, CDR2 SVGAGI. The CDR3 is CASSYPDRGSYEQYF.

The chain uses TRBV2 and TRBJ1-2. The CDR3 covers 12 residues. The germline gives CDR1 SNHLY, CDR2 FYNNEI. The CDR3 sequence: CASRRSGDGYTF.

The J gene is TRBJ1-1, the V gene TRBV5-4; the TCRdb D gene call, TRBD1, has no DNA to confirm it. The CDR3 runs to 15 residues. Germline V gene lookup returns CDR1 SGHNT and CDR2 YYREEE (reference sequence). The CDR3 loop reads CASSLQGRTNTEAFF.

The chain combines TRBV3-1 with TRBJ1-2; as DNA is missing, the TRBD1 call by TCRdb cannot be tested. Germline assignment: CDR1 LGHDT and CDR2 YNNKEL (reference sequence). This CDR3 spans 16 amino acids. The CDR3 spells CASSQDRGLFGYGYTF.

The chain carries TRBV11-3 and TRBJ2-1; TCRdb's D call of TRBD2 is untestable without DNA. The germline CDR1 and CDR2 sequences are SGHNT and YENEEA. The CDR3 has 14 amino acids. The CDR3 region is CASSSGVSFNEQFF.